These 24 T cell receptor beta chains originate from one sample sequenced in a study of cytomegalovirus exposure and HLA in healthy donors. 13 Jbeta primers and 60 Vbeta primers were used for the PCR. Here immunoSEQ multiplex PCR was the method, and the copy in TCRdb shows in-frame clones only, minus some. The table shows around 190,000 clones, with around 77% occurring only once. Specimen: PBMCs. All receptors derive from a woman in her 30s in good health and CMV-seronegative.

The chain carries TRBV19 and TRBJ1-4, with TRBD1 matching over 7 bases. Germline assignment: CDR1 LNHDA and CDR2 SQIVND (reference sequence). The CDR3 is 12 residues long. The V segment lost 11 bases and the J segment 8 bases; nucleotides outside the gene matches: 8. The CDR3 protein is CASGGLEEKLFF. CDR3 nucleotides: TGTGCCTCAGGGGGGCTGGAGGAAAAACTGTTTTTT.

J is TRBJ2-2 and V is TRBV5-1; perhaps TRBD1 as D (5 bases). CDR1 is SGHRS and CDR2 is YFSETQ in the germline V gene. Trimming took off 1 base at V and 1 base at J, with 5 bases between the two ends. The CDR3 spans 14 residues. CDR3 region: CASSLTGNTGELFF. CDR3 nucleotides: TGCGCCAGCAGCTTGACAGGGAACACCGGGGAGCTGTTTTTT.

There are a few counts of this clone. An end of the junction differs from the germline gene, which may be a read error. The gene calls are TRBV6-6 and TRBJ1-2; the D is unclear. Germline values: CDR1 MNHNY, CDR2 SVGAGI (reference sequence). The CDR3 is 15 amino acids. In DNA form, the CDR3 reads TGTGCCAGCAGTTACAGTGCAGAATCTAACTATGGCTACCCCTTC. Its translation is CASSYSAESNYGYPF.

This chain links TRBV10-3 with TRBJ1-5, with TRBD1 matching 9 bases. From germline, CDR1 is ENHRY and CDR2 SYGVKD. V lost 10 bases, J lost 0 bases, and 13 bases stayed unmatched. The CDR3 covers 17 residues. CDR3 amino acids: CATQAGQGPYSNQPQHF. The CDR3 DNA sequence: TGTGCCACCCAGGCGGGACAGGGTCCTTATAGCAATCAGCCCCAGCATTTT.

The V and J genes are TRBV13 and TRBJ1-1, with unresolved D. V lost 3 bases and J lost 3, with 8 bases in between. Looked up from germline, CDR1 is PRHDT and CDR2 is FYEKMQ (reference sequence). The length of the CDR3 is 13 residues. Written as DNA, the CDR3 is TGTGCCAGCAGCTTGCGTCCCGACACTGAAGCTTTCTTT. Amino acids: CASSLRPDTEAFF.

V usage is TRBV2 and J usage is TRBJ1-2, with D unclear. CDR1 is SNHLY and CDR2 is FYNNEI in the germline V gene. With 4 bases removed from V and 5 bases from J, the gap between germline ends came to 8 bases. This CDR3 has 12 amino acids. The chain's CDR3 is CASSGGRYGYTF. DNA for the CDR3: TGTGCCAGCAGTGGAGGCAGATATGGCTACACCTTC.

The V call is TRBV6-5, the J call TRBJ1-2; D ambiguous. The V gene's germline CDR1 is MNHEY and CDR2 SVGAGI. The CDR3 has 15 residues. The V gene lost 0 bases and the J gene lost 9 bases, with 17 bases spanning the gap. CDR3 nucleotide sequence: TGTGCCAGCAGTTACTCTCTAGGCGGGGAATTCAGCTACACCTTC. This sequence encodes CASSYSLGGEFSYTF.

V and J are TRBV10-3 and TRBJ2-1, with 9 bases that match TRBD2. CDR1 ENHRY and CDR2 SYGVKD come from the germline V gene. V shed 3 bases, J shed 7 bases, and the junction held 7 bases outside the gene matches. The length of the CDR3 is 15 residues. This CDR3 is CAISESAGGRNEQFF. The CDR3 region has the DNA TGTGCCATCAGTGAATCGGCGGGGGGGAGAAATGAGCAGTTCTTC.

The CDR3 bases are TGCGCCAGCAGCCAAGCCGGGACAGGGCTTAACTATGGCTACACCTTC. Protein sequence: CASSQAGTGLNYGYTF. The V and J genes are TRBV4-1 and TRBJ1-2; 9 bases match TRBD1. The germline gives CDR1 MGHRA, CDR2 YSYEKL. V lost 1 base to trimming and J lost 1 base; unmatched junction nucleotides: 4. The CDR3 runs 16 residues.

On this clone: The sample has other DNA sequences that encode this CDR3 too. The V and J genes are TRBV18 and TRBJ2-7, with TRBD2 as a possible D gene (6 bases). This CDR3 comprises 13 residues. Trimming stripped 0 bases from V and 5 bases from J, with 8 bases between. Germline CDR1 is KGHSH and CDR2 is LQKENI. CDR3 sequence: CASSPPGGDEQYF. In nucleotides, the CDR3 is TGTGCCAGCTCACCACCGGGAGGAGACGAGCAGTACTTC. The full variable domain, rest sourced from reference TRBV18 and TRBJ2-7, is NAGVMQNPRHLVRRRGQEARLRCSPMKGHSHVYWYRQLPEEGLKFMVYLQKENIIDESGMPKERFSAEFPKEGPSILRIQQVVRGDSAAYFCASSPPGGDEQYFGPGTRLTVT.

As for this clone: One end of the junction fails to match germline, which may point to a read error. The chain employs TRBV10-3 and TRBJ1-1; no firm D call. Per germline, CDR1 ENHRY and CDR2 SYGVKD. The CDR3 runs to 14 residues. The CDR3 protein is CAISQSPGDTEAFF. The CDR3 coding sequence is TGTGCCATCAGTCAGTCGCCCGGGGACACTGAAGCTTTCTTT.

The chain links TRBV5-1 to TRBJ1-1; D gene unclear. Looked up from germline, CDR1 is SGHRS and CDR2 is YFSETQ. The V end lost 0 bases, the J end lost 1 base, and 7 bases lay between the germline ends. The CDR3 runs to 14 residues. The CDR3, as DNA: TGCGCCAGCAGCTTGGACTCAGGGAACACTGAAGCTTTCTTT. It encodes CASSLDSGNTEAFF.

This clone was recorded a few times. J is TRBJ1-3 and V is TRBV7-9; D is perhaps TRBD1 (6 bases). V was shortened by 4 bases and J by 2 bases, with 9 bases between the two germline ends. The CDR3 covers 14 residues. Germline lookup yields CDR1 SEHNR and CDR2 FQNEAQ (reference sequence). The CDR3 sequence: CASSSSGAGNTIYF. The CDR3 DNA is TGTGCCAGCAGCTCGTCAGGGGCTGGAAACACCATATATTTT.

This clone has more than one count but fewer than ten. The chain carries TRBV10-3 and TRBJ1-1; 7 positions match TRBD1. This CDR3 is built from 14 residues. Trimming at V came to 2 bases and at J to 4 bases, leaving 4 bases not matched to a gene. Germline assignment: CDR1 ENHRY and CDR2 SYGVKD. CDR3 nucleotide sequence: TGTGCCATCAGTGAGACAGGGGTGTCCACTGAAGCTTTCTTT. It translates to CAISETGVSTEAFF.

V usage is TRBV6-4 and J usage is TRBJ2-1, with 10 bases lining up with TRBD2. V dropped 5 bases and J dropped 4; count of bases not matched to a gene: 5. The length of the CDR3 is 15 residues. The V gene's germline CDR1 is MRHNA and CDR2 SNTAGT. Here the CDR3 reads CASSQETSGYNEQFF. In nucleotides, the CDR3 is TGTGCCAGCAGTCAAGAGACTAGCGGGTACAATGAGCAGTTCTTC.

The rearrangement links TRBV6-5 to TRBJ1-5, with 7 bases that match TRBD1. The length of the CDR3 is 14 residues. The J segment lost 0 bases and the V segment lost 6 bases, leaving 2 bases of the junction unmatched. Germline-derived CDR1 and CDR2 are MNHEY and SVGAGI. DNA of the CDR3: TGTGCCAGCAGATCAGGGGGTAGCAATCAGCCCCAGCATTTT. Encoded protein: CASRSGGSNQPQHF.

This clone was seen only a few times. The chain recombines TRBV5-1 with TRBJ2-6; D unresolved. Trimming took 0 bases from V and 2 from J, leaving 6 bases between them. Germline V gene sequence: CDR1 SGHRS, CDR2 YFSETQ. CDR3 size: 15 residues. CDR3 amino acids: CASSLDSPGANVLTF. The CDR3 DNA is TGCGCCAGCAGCTTGGACAGTCCTGGGGCCAACGTCCTGACTTTC.

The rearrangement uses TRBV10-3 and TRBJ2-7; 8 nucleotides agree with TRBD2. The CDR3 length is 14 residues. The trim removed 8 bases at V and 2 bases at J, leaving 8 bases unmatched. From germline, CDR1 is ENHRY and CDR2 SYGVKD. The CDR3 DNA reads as TGTGCCATCGCCGGACAACTAGCGGCCTACGAGCAGTACTTC. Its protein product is CAIAGQLAAYEQYF.

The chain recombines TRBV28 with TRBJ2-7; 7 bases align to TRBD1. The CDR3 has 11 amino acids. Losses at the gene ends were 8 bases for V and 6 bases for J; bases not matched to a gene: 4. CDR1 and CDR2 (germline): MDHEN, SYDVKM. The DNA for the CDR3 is TGTGCCAGCGAGGGGGCAAGCGAGCAGTACTTC. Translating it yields CASEGASEQYF.

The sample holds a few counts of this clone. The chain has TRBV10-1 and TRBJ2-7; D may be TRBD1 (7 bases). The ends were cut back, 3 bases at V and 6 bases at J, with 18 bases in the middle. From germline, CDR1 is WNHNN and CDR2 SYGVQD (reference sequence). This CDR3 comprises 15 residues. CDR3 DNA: TGCGCCAGCAGTGAAGGGCCAGGGGGGCCCCTCGAGCAGTACTTC. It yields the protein CASSEGPGGPLEQYF.

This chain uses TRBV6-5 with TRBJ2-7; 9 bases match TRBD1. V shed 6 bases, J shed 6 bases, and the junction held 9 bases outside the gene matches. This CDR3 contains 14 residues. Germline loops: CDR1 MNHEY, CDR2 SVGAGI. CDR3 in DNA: TGTGCCAGCAGCCGGGACAGGGCAGCGGGCGAGCAGTACTTC. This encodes CASSRDRAAGEQYF.

CDR3 residues: CASSGGGGGTDTQYF. The DNA of the CDR3 is TGCGCCAGCAGTGGTGGCGGGGGGGGCACAGATACGCAGTATTTT. This chain connects TRBV4-1 to TRBJ2-3, with 9 bases that match TRBD2. In germline, CDR1 is MGHRA, CDR2 YSYEKL. The CDR3 spans 15 residues. V dropped 6 bases and J dropped 1; count of bases not matched to a gene: 5.

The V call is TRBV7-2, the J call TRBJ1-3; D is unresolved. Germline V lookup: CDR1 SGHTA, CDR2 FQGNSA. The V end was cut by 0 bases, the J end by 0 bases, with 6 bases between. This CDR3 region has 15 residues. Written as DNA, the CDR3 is TGTGCCAGCAGCTTAGCATATAACTCTGGAAACACCATATATTTT. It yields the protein CASSLAYNSGNTIYF.

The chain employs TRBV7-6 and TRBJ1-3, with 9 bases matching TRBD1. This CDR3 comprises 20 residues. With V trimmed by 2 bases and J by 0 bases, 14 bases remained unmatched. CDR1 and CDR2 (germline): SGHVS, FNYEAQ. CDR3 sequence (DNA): TGTGCCAGCAGCTTAAACCCTACCGGGACAGGGCTCAGCTCTGGAAACACCATATATTTT. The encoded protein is CASSLNPTGTGLSSGNTIYF.